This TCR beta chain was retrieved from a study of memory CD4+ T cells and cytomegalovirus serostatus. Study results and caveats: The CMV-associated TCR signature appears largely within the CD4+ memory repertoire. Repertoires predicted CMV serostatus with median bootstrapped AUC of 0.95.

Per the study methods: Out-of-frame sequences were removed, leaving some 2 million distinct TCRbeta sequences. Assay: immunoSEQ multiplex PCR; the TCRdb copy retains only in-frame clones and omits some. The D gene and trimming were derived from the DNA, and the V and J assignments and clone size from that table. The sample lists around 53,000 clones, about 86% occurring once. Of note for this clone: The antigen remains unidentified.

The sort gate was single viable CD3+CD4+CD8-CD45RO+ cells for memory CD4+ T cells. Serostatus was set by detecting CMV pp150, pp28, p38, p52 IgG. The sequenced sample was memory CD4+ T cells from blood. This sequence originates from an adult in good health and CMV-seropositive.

This CDR3 reads CASSYSRGPRAFF. In nucleotides, the CDR3 is TGTGCCAGCAGTTACTCCCGGGGGCCCAGAGCTTTCTTT. The rearrangement uses TRBV6-5 and TRBJ1-1; D may be TRBD1 (6 bases). This CDR3 comprises 13 residues. Deletions cut 0 bases from V and 10 bases from J, with 12 bases between. The V gene's germline CDR1 is MNHEY and CDR2 SVGAGI.